A selection of T cell receptor beta chains follows, all from one sample in a study of sequential checkpoint blockade in melanoma. Using immunoSEQ multiplex PCR, the repertoire was profiled, and TCRdb retains in-frame clones only, with some absent. The table shows some 19,000 clones, with under 75% occurring only once. Specimen: CD8+ T cells sorted from blood (inferred from file names), collected from a patient given nivolumab and ipilimumab in sequence. These TCRs come from a human donor with melanoma. The CDR3 runs from the conserved cysteine through the conserved F or W. A D gene is named only where the DNA matches it firmly. Size is omitted from some rows. Given values are once, few, many or a class for expanded clones.

D: -
J: TRBJ2-2
V: TRBV11-2
size: -
CDR3: CASSLEAGAGELFF
DNA: TGTGCCAGCAGCTTAGAGGCAGGGGCCGGGGAGCTGTTTTTT

D: TRBD1
J: TRBJ2-7
V: TRBV6-5
size: -
CDR3: CASCGTDSSSYEQYF
DNA: TGTGCCAGCTGTGGGACAGATTCGAGCTCCTACGAGCAGTACTTC

D: TRBD2
J: TRBJ2-3
V: TRBV7-6
size: once
CDR3: CASSLGTSGSTDTQYF
DNA: TGTGCCAGCAGCCTCGGGACTAGCGGGAGCACAGATACGCAGTATTTT

D: TRBD2
J: TRBJ2-1
V: TRBV27
size: -
CDR3: CASSDLTSGTYNEQFF
DNA: TGTGCCAGCAGTGACCTGACTAGCGGGACTTACAATGAGCAGTTCTTC

D: TRBD2
J: TRBJ2-3
V: TRBV7-8
size: once
CDR3: CASSPAGGRHTDTQYF
DNA: TGTGCCAGCAGCCCAGCGGGGGGGCGCCACACAGATACGCAGTATTTT

D: TRBD1
J: TRBJ2-1
V: TRBV7-9
size: -
CDR3: CASSLEPWTGDEQFF
DNA: TGTGCCAGCAGCTTAGAGCCCTGGACAGGGGATGAGCAGTTCTTC

D: -
J: TRBJ2-2
V: TRBV4-2
size: -
CDR3: CASSQLEGAGELFF
DNA: TGTGCCAGCAGCCAGTTGGAGGGAGCCGGGGAGCTGTTTTTT

D: TRBD2
J: TRBJ2-7
V: TRBV7-2
size: -
CDR3: CASSLSTSGLYEQYF
DNA: TGTGCCAGCAGCTTATCGACTAGCGGGCTCTACGAGCAGTACTTC

D: TRBD1
J: TRBJ1-4
V: TRBV28
size: once
CDR3: CASSLPKDRVTNEKLFF
DNA: TGTGCCAGCAGTTTACCTAAGGACAGGGTAACTAATGAAAAACTGTTTTTT

D: -
J: TRBJ2-1
V: TRBV9
size: -
CDR3: CASSPWRISGYNEQFF
DNA: TGTGCCAGCAGCCCCTGGCGTATCAGCGGGTACAATGAGCAGTTCTTC

D: TRBD1
J: TRBJ1-2
V: TRBV5-5
size: few
CDR3: CASSWRDRDGYTF
DNA: TGTGCCAGCAGCTGGCGGGACAGGGATGGCTACACCTTC

D: TRBD2
J: TRBJ2-3
V: TRBV7-6
size: few
CDR3: CASSLAGAGDTQYF
DNA: TGTGCTAGCAGCCTAGCGGGGGCAGGAGATACGCAGTATTTT

D: -
J: TRBJ1-1
V: TRBV27
size: -
CDR3: CASSLQGPRGMNTEAFF
DNA: TGTGCCAGCAGTTTACAGGGGCCTAGAGGTATGAACACTGAAGCTTTCTTT

D: -
J: TRBJ2-4
V: TRBV5-6
size: few
CDR3: CASSLAGQVAKNIQYF
DNA: TGTGCCAGCAGCTTGGCTGGACAAGTAGCCAAAAACATTCAGTACTTC

D: -
J: TRBJ2-7
V: TRBV5-6
size: -
CDR3: CASSLAGQPYEQYF
DNA: TGTGCCAGCAGCTTGGCGGGACAACCCTACGAGCAGTACTTC

D: -
J: TRBJ2-7
V: TRBV9
size: few
CDR3: CASSGAGAFYYEQYF
DNA: TGTGCCAGCAGTGGTGCGGGGGCCTTCTACTACGAGCAGTACTTC

D: -
J: TRBJ1-2
V: TRBV6-4
size: medium-sized
CDR3: CASSDGEGSGIDGYTF
DNA: TGTGCCAGCAGTGACGGGGAGGGGTCCGGGATCGATGGCTACACCTTC

D: TRBD1
J: TRBJ2-7
V: TRBV28
size: -
CDR3: CASSSPGTGAYEQYF
DNA: TGTGCCAGCAGTTCCCCCGGGACAGGGGCTTACGAGCAGTACTTC

D: -
J: TRBJ1-5
V: TRBV5-6
size: -
CDR3: CASSLLRYSNQPQHF
DNA: TGTGCCAGCAGCTTGTTGCGTTATAGCAATCAGCCCCAGCATTTT

D: -
J: TRBJ1-6
V: TRBV7-9
size: -
CDR3: CASSLAAWNSPLHF
DNA: TGTGCCAGCAGCTTAGCAGCCTGGAATTCACCCCTCCACTTT

D: TRBD2
J: TRBJ2-2
V: TRBV27
size: -
CDR3: CASSFLTPSGRSGELFF
DNA: TGTGCCAGCAGTTTCCTCACTCCTAGCGGGAGAAGCGGGGAGCTGTTTTTT

D: -
J: TRBJ1-2
V: TRBV25-1
size: -
CDR3: CASSETDSYGYTF
DNA: TGTGCCAGCAGTGAAACGGACAGCTATGGCTACACCTTC

D: -
J: TRBJ2-1
V: TRBV11-2
size: -
CDR3: CASSLGPGVGYNEQFF
DNA: TGTGCCAGCAGCTTAGGTCCAGGGGTGGGGTACAATGAGCAGTTCTTC